This T cell receptor (beta chain) was recovered during a study of CD8 T cells in ankylosing spondylitis. For TCR beta, libraries came from quantitative 5'-RACE with molecular barcodes. One entry per CDR3 protein, called by TCRdb with MiXCR from the 5' RACE reads. Of about 36,000 distinct CDR3 sequences listed, approximately 5.9% are singletons. The CDR3 is 15 amino acids. V was clipped by 4 bases and J by 0 bases, with 11 bases between them. Per germline, CDR1 SGHRS and CDR2 YFSETQ. This clonotype was picked up many times. The chain joins TRBV5-1 to TRBJ2-1; D perhaps matches TRBD2 (5 bases). The source of this sequence is a male donor with ankylosing spondylitis or in good health (not recorded which). Specimen: blood, either unsorted or a sorted T cell fraction (not recorded which). CDR3 residues: CASSPDWGSYNEQFF. The DNA of the CDR3 is TGCGCCAGCAGCCCGGACTGGGGCTCCTACAATGAGCAGTTCTTC.